This T cell receptor beta chain was sequenced during a study of cytomegalovirus exposure and HLA in healthy donors. PCR involved 60 Vbeta and 13 Jbeta primers. Method: immunoSEQ multiplex PCR; TCRdb's copy keeps in-frame clones and lacks some. The sample gives a few hundred thousand clones, approximately 80% of which show up once; about 16% is in the top ten. This clone was counted between two and nine times. Its target is not known. This specimen includes other DNA sequences encoding the same CDR3. Study findings and constraints: Analysis performed later found more than 15,000 TCR beta sequences associated with HLA alleles at 0.05 false discovery rate. Reportedly, diagnosis of cytomegalovirus status by the classifier showed high specificity and sensitivity. Across donors, sequencing depth was assumed by presence/absence analyses to be roughly uniform.

The CDR3 has 11 amino acids. V lost 2 bases and J 7 bases, leaving 2 bases between the germline ends. Germline V CDR1 and CDR2: MNHEY, SVGAGI. The sample consisted of PBMCs. The chain joins TRBV6-5 to TRBJ2-2; D unclear. The clonotype was recovered from a man aged 40-49 years in good health and CMV-seronegative. CDR3 sequence: CASSYRGELFF. The CDR3 DNA is TGTGCCAGCAGTTACCGCGGGGAGCTGTTTTTT.